This entry is about one T cell receptor beta chain. In this sample, this clone turned up once. Its recognized antigen is unknown. No base quality information exists; no much larger clone differs at one position. Sequences SGHNT (CDR1) and YYREEE (CDR2) are obtained from the germline V gene (reference sequence). Trimming removed 3 bases from V and 3 bases from J; the gene matches leave 8 bases unexplained. The CDR3 measures 15 amino acids from cysteine to phenylalanine. Kept here is only the CDR3 DNA, which spans 45 bases and is read in frame from base 1. This record belongs to a study of blood T cell repertoires in COVID-19 (TCRdb year 2020). The study in broad terms: The collaborator samples originated in the United States, Italy and Spain and spanned the acute and convalescent phases of COVID-19. The prospective study material was composed of cDNA or gDNA derived from T cells, B-cell-depleted T cells, or PBMCs. The dataset comprised deeply sampled blood TCRbeta repertoires from subjects exposed to, actively infected with, or recovered from COVID-19. A freely available public database, intended as a resource for researchers studying the immune response to SARS-CoV-2, is where the repertoires were released. Samples came from the ongoing ImmuneRACE study (first 160 participants) plus 1,254 subjects from 6 global collaborators. A de-identified subject ID, COVID-19 status, age in years and sex were almost always included in the sample metadata. Where HLA class I and class II types were available, the types were taken from metadata supplied by the sample provider, not from assay-based typing. Here is what the overall study found, with its caveats: How much clinical and demographic metadata was included differed by source and by participant, and the metadata was provided uncurated.

The immunoSEQ Assay, a bias-controlled multiplex PCR, was used to amplify TCRbeta CDR3 regions from genomic DNA. The study's own analysis went as follows. The number of nucleated cells in each sample was estimated from the amplification of reference gene primers within the assay. To quantify the absolute abundance of each unique TCRbeta CDR3 rearrangement, sequence reads were collapsed and filtered. For each sample, productive Simpson clonality was calculated by taking the square root of Simpson's diversity index across productive rearrangements. As stored in TCRdb, this immuneACCESS dataset retains in-frame rearrangements with V and J assigned. A fraction of the clones does not appear; measured against another copy, unresolved V genes explain less than half of the discrepancy, and the remainder lacks a known reason. V and J calls plus clone size are reproduced from that table; the DNA served to infer D and trimming. The sample contains over 150,000 clones, about 89% of them found a single time. 1.5% to 2% of the sample goes to the ten largest clones.

A second Seattle source provided samples from volunteer blood donors who had recovered from COVID-19. Each collaborating institution followed its own protocols to collect whole blood in K2EDTA tubes. Collaborator samples were shipped for TCRbeta analysis as frozen whole blood, isolated PBMCs, or DNA extracted from either sample type. This sequence uses TRBV5-4 and TRBJ2-7, and TRBD1 aligns with 8 junction nucleotides. Sequenced input: peripheral blood. This sequence was found in a young man who had recovered from COVID-19. The CDR3: CASSSKDRGFYEQYF. The DNA sequence is TGTGCCAGCAGCTCAAAAGACAGGGGATTCTACGAGCAGTACTTC.